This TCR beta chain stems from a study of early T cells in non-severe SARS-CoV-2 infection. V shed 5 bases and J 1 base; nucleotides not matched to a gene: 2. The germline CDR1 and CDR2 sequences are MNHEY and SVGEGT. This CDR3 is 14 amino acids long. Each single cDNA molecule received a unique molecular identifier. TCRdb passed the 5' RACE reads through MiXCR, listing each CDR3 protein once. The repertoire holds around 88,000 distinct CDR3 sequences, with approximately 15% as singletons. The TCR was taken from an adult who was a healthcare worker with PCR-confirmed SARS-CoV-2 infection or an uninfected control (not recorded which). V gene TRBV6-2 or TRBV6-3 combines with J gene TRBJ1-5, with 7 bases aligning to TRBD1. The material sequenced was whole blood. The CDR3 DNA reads TGTGCCAGCAGTGTGGACAGGAGCAATCAGCCCCAGCATTTT. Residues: CASSVDRSNQPQHF.